The 26 T cell receptor beta chains below all came from one sample that was sequenced in a study of T cell responses to AZD1222 COVID-19 vaccine. Libraries were prepared by immunoSEQ multiplex PCR; TCRdb keeps only in-frame clonotypes and omits some of them. This table has some 150,000 clones, 91% appearing once. The material was peripheral blood, obtained on day 0 of AZD1222 vaccination. These receptors were collected from an adult in good health.

This chain links TRBV5-5 with TRBJ2-7; TRBD2 is a possible D gene (6 bases). Germline V gene lookup returns CDR1 SGHKS and CDR2 YYEKEE (reference sequence). Trimming took 4 bases from V and 3 from J, leaving 17 bases between them. The CDR3 sequence is 15 residues long. CDR3 DNA: TGTGCCAGCAGCCTAGGAGGGGTCGGACACTACGAGCAGTACTTC. This sequence encodes CASSLGGVGHYEQYF.

The rearrangement uses TRBV6-1 and TRBJ1-1; D not resolved. V was trimmed by 3 bases and J by 2 bases, leaving 10 bases between them. Per the germline V gene, CDR1 is MNHNS and CDR2 is SASEGT. The CDR3 extends over 14 amino acids. CDR3 amino acids: CASSEAGSNTEAFF. CDR3 in DNA: TGTGCCAGCAGTGAGGCTGGTAGCAACACTGAAGCTTTCTTT.

The V call is TRBV28, the J call TRBJ2-3, with 12 bases identical to TRBD2. This CDR3 has 15 residues. Losses at the gene ends were 6 bases for V and 5 bases for J; bases not matched to a gene: 6. Germline CDR1 is MDHEN and CDR2 is SYDVKM. The CDR3 nucleotides read TGTGCCAGCAGGCGACTAGCGGGAGATTTAGATACGCAGTATTTT. The encoded protein is CASRRLAGDLDTQYF.

The chain links TRBV12-3 or TRBV12-4 to TRBJ1-2; D gene uncertain. Trimming took 8 bases from V and 7 from J, leaving 5 bases between them. This CDR3 contains 9 residues. The CDR3 DNA reads TGTGCCAGCTGCTGTGGCTACACCTTC. Translating gives CASCCGYTF.

The genes are TRBV4-2 and TRBJ2-3; the match to TRBD2 covers 12 bases. This CDR3 is built from 18 residues. V was pared by 4 bases and J by 0 bases, with 8 bases of the junction left unmatched. Germline CDR1 reads LGHNA; CDR2 reads YNFKEQ. CDR3 amino acids: CASSPQTSGGHSTDTQYF. The CDR3 DNA sequence: TGTGCCAGCAGCCCTCAGACTAGCGGGGGCCATAGCACAGATACGCAGTATTTT.

The rearrangement joins TRBV15 to TRBJ1-6; possibly TRBD1 for D (6 bases). Trimming removed 0 bases at V and 10 bases at J, with 22 bases between. This CDR3 has 18 residues. Germline V CDR1 and CDR2: LNHNV, YYDKDF (reference sequence). The CDR3 spells CATSRDGLAGGPWSPLHF. The CDR3 DNA is TGTGCCACCAGCAGAGATGGCTTGGCTGGGGGGCCCTGGTCACCCCTCCACTTT.

The chain couples TRBV6-5 to TRBJ1-1; TRBD1 is a possible D gene (5 bases). Per the germline V gene, CDR1 is MNHEY and CDR2 is SVGAGI. V lost 8 bases to trimming and J lost 1 base, with 8 bases between them. The CDR3 contains 12 residues. The CDR3 region has the DNA TGTGCCAGCGAGCAGGGGAACACTGAAGCTTTCTTT. Its protein product is CASEQGNTEAFF.

The count of this clone is one. The gene calls are TRBV19 and TRBJ1-4, with 9 nucleotides matching TRBD1. Germline CDR1 is LNHDA and CDR2 is SQIVND (reference sequence). The CDR3 is made up of 15 amino acids. With V trimmed by 6 bases and J by 12 bases, 14 bases remained unmatched. The CDR3 sequence: CASSQDRGRPGELFF. Here the CDR3 DNA reads TGTGCCAGTAGCCAGGACAGGGGTCGCCCTGGGGAACTGTTTTTT.

The chain links TRBV18 to TRBJ2-6, with D uncertain. Trimming cost V 0 bases and J 2 bases, with 2 bases left between them. The CDR3 loop spans 14 amino acids. Germline V gene sequence: CDR1 KGHSH, CDR2 LQKENI. The chain's CDR3 is CASSPPPGANVLTF. DNA of the CDR3: TGTGCCAGCTCACCACCACCTGGGGCCAACGTCCTGACTTTC.

V and J are TRBV6-2 or TRBV6-3 and TRBJ2-5; no reliable D call. This CDR3 spans 14 amino acids. Trimming left V 1 base short and J 5 bases short, with 11 bases between. Germline CDR1 and CDR2: MNHEY and SVGEGT. CDR3 bases: TGTGCCAGCAGTTACTTCAGCCCCCAGGAGACCCAGTACTTC. Encoded protein: CASSYFSPQETQYF.

Concerning this clone itself: Different DNA sequences within this sample yield the same CDR3. The J gene is TRBJ2-3, the V gene TRBV7-9, with D uncertain. The V and J ends lost 2 bases and 3 bases respectively, with 0 bases between them. The CDR3 loop spans 11 amino acids. Germline loops: CDR1 SEHNR, CDR2 FQNEAQ (reference sequence). CDR3 nucleotide sequence: TGTGCCAGCAGCTTAACAGATACGCAGTATTTT. It codes for CASSLTDTQYF.

This chain joins TRBV18 and TRBJ1-5; D gene unclear. The CDR3 runs 15 residues. The V gene lost 2 bases and the J gene lost 4 bases, with 12 bases spanning the gap. The V gene's germline CDR1 is KGHSH and CDR2 LQKENI. CDR3 DNA sequence: TGTGCCAGCTCACCATCTCTGACTTTTAATCAGCCCCAGCATTTT. Translating it yields CASSPSLTFNQPQHF. The variable domain in full, with the rest retrieved from reference TRBV18 and TRBJ1-5, is NAGVMQNPRHLVRRRGQEARLRCSPMKGHSHVYWYRQLPEEGLKFMVYLQKENIIDESGMPKERFSAEFPKEGPSILRIQQVVRGDSAAYFCASSPSLTFNQPQHFGDGTRLSIL.

The V gene is TRBV5-1, the J gene TRBJ1-1; D uncertain. Germline V gene lookup returns CDR1 SGHRS and CDR2 YFSETQ. V lost 4 bases and J 6 bases, leaving 19 bases between the germline ends. The CDR3 contains 15 residues. CDR3: CASSPQPFPVSEAFF. In DNA form, the CDR3 reads TGCGCCAGCAGCCCTCAGCCTTTCCCAGTTTCTGAAGCTTTCTTT.

The chain combines TRBV2 with TRBJ1-2; 9 nucleotides match TRBD1. Germline CDR1 and CDR2: SNHLY and FYNNEI. The CDR3 spans 11 residues. Here the CDR3 DNA reads TGTGGGGACAGGGCGTTGGATGGCTACACCTTC. Translating gives CGDRALDGYTF.

The gene calls are TRBV27 and TRBJ2-3; either TRBD1 or TRBD2 may supply D (7 bases each). This CDR3 comprises 17 residues. Per the germline V gene, CDR1 is MNHEY and CDR2 is SMNVEV (reference sequence). Between the trimmed V and J ends, which lost 3 bases and 3 bases, there was a span of 19 bases. CDR3 residues: CASSFSSTGRVTDTQYF. CDR3 in DNA: TGTGCCAGCAGTTTCTCTTCGACAGGGAGGGTTACAGATACGCAGTATTTT.

This chain joins TRBV18 and TRBJ2-3; 13 bases line up with TRBD2. Losses at the gene ends were 3 bases for V and 6 bases for J; bases not matched to a gene: 6. Germline V lookup: CDR1 KGHSH, CDR2 LQKENI. This CDR3 region has 16 residues. CDR3 coding DNA: TGTGCCAGCTCACCGGGACTAGCGGGAAGTACGGATACGCAGTATTTT. Protein product: CASSPGLAGSTDTQYF.

The chain is built from TRBV29-1 and TRBJ1-5; D perhaps matches TRBD1 (5 bases). Germline assignment: CDR1 SQVTM and CDR2 ANQGSEA. The CDR3 is 13 residues long. Trimming shortened V by 4 bases and J by 7 bases, and 14 bases separated the two germline ends. In DNA form, the CDR3 reads TGCAGCGTTGGATGGGGGGTAAGACAGCCCCAGCATTTT. This codes for CSVGWGVRQPQHF. Variable domain in full (rest from reference TRBV29-1 and TRBJ1-5): SAVISQKPSRDICQRGTSLTIQCQVDSQVTMMFWYRQQPGQSLTLIATANQGSEATYESGFVIDKFPISRPNLTFSTLTVSNMSPEDSSIYLCSVGWGVRQPQHFGDGTRLSIL.

This chain uses TRBV28 with TRBJ2-7; D remains ambiguous. Germline V gene data show CDR1 as MDHEN and CDR2 as SYDVKM. Trimming pared 3 bases from V and 0 bases from J, leaving 6 bases between. The CDR3 sequence is 13 residues long. CDR3 amino acids: CASSLGISYEQYF. CDR3 coding DNA: TGTGCCAGCAGTTTGGGAATCTCCTACGAGCAGTACTTC. The complete variable domain, with remaining parts taken from reference TRBV28 and TRBJ2-7, reads DVKVTQSSRYLVKRTGEKVFLECVQDMDHENMFWYRQDPGLGLRLIYFSYDVKMKEKGDIPEGYSVSREKKERFSLILESASTNQTSMYLCASSLGISYEQYFGPGTRLTVT.

V is TRBV29-1 and J is TRBJ2-3; 15 nucleotides match TRBD2. V shed 0 bases and J 5 bases; nucleotides not matched to a gene: 9. The CDR3 is 18 amino acids. CDR1 is SQVTM, CDR2 ANQGSEA, per germline. The CDR3 here is CSVEDAVGLAGGQDTQYF. The CDR3 nucleotides are TGCAGCGTTGAAGATGCGGTTGGACTAGCGGGAGGGCAAGATACGCAGTATTTT.

V usage is TRBV7-2 and J usage is TRBJ2-5; the match to TRBD2 covers 11 bases. Germline CDR1 reads SGHTA; CDR2 reads FQGNSA. The CDR3 runs to 17 residues. V was clipped by 4 bases and J by 2 bases; unmatched bases: 9. In DNA, the CDR3 is TGTGCCAGCAGCTGGTTACTAGCGGGAGACGTGCAAGAGACCCAGTACTTC. Amino acids: CASSWLLAGDVQETQYF.

The rearrangement uses TRBV29-1 and TRBJ1-3; D possibly corresponds to TRBD1 (6 bases). Germline-derived CDR1 and CDR2 are SQVTM and ANQGSEA. CDR3 length equals 13 residues. Trimming left V 7 bases short and J 4 bases short, with 14 bases between. In nucleotides, the CDR3 is TGCAGCGCCGGAGGGGGGGTCGGAAACACCATATATTTT. It specifies CSAGGGVGNTIYF. Complete variable domain (other parts from reference TRBV29-1 and TRBJ1-3): SAVISQKPSRDICQRGTSLTIQCQVDSQVTMMFWYRQQPGQSLTLIATANQGSEATYESGFVIDKFPISRPNLTFSTLTVSNMSPEDSSIYLCSAGGGVGNTIYFGEGSWLTVV.

This clone was seen a handful of times. The rearrangement joins TRBV5-1 to TRBJ2-7, with D perhaps matching TRBD1 (6 bases). V lost 3 bases to trimming and J lost 3 bases, with 10 bases between them. CDR3 size: 13 residues. From germline, CDR1 is SGHRS and CDR2 YFSETQ. The chain's CDR3 is CASSSSDSYEQYF. CDR3 bases: TGCGCCAGCAGCTCCTCGGACAGCTACGAGCAGTACTTC.

The gene calls are TRBV12-3 or TRBV12-4 and TRBJ2-7; unclear D gene. The CDR3 totals 13 residues. Trimming cost V 3 bases and J 10 bases, with 16 bases left between them. The CDR3 sequence: CASSLEPAVNQYF. DNA of the CDR3: TGTGCCAGCAGTTTGGAACCGGCAGTAAATCAGTACTTC.

The chain combines TRBV7-9 with TRBJ2-1, with TRBD2 matching 7 bases. CDR1 and CDR2 (germline): SEHNR, FQNEAQ (reference sequence). The CDR3 has 15 residues. The ends lost 8 bases at V and 6 bases at J; junction bases unmatched: 13. The chain's CDR3 is CASLLRAGEGNEQFF. CDR3 DNA: TGTGCCAGCCTTTTAAGGGCGGGAGAGGGCAATGAGCAGTTCTTC.

The chain has TRBV19 and TRBJ1-1; D not certain. Trimming stripped 6 bases from V and 8 bases from J, with 13 bases between. The CDR3 is 12 amino acids. Germline loops: CDR1 LNHDA, CDR2 SQIVND (reference sequence). As DNA, the CDR3 is TGTGCCAGTAGCGGTCAAGGTTGGGAAGCTTTCTTT. Encoded protein: CASSGQGWEAFF.

The CDR3 bases are TGTGCCAGCAGTTTGAGGACTGCCTACGAGCAGTACTTC. The encoded protein is CASSLRTAYEQYF. This chain joins TRBV12-3 or TRBV12-4 and TRBJ2-7; tentative D call: TRBD2 (5 bases). The CDR3 runs to 13 residues. V was clipped by 3 bases and J by 2 bases, with 8 bases between them.